Below, one TCR beta chain is given with its context. Unmatched junction bases numbered 3, after V lost 4 bases and J lost 3 bases. CDR1 is SGHRS, CDR2 YFSETQ, per germline. There are 14 residues in the CDR3. The PCR was carried out with 60 Vbeta primers and 13 Jbeta primers. The assay was immunoSEQ multiplex PCR, and TCRdb's table has in-frame clones only and misses some. This table holds over 70,000 clones, 74% found once. The data are from a study of cytomegalovirus exposure and HLA in healthy donors. The sequenced sample consisted of PBMCs. J is TRBJ2-5 and V is TRBV5-1; 10 nucleotides agree with TRBD2. The clonotype was recovered from a man aged 25-40 years in good health and CMV-seropositive. This CDR3 is CASSTSGGEETQYF. The CDR3 bases are TGCGCCAGCAGCACGAGCGGGGGGGAAGAGACCCAGTACTTC.